The T cell receptor (beta chain) under discussion was sequenced for a study of shared clonotypes between healthy human individuals. On this clone itself: Antigen: not known.

Caucasian adults living in Nashville, Tennessee, provided all samples. Overall study results and limits: It was only blood that was sampled, and tissue repertoires likely differ.

The CDR3 spans 16 residues. The ends lost 1 base at V and 3 bases at J; junction bases unmatched: 8. Germline V lookup: CDR1 SGHRS, CDR2 YFSETQ. Produced via immunoSEQ multiplex PCR; TCRdb's table is partial and in-frame only. The sample yields about 470,000 clones, 70% to 80% seen once. This TCR was recovered from a woman aged 40 to 55 in good health. Some clones in this sample may be carry-over from other donors' samples. The sample comprised PBMCs. This chain joins TRBV5-1 and TRBJ1-2, with 8 bases that match TRBD1. The CDR3 region has the DNA TGCGCCAGCAGCTTGACCCGGACAGGGTCCTACTATGGCTACACCTTC. This gives the protein CASSLTRTGSYYGYTF.